This is a list of T cell receptor beta chains from one sample in a study of blood T cell repertoires in COVID-19. Assay used: immunoSEQ multiplex PCR; TCRdb lists only in-frame clones, some missing. The profile shows some 40,000 clones, roughly 80% of them singletons. The sequenced sample consisted of peripheral blood. Receptor source: a man in his sixties or seventies with acute or convalescent COVID-19. CDR3s include the opening cysteine and the closing phenylalanine or tryptophan. Each record gives: D gene, J gene, clone size, V gene, CDR3 DNA, CDR3 protein. The D gene is left open where the match is weak. A clone size is listed for some rows: how often the clone was seen (once, few, many), or a class if it is expanded.

NA,TRBJ1-1,NA,TRBV7-2,TGTGCCAGCAGCTTAGCGCAGACAGAATGGGAAGCTTTCTTT,CASSLAQTEWEAFF
NA,TRBJ2-7,NA,TRBV5-6,TGTGCCAGCAGCTTGTTTCAGGGCGCCGACTACGAGCAGTACTTC,CASSLFQGADYEQYF
NA,TRBJ1-1,few,TRBV19,TGTGCCAGTAGTAGAGGGAGGGGTCTTACCGGGGAGACTGAAGCTTTCTTT,CASSRGRGLTGETEAFF
NA,TRBJ1-1,NA,TRBV12-3/TRBV12-4,TGTGCCAGCAGCTTGGAGGCTGAAGCTTTCTTT,CASSLEAEAFF
TRBD1,TRBJ2-2,NA,TRBV24-1,TGTGCCACCAGTGACCCGGGACAGGGGACCACCGGGGAGCTGTTTTTT,CATSDPGQGTTGELFF
NA,TRBJ1-2,NA,TRBV19,TGTGCCAGTAGTATCCCCCCGGGGTTCTATGGCTACACCTTC,CASSIPPGFYGYTF
TRBD2,TRBJ2-1,few,TRBV7-6,TGTGCCAGCAGCTTAGGGGCTAGCGGGGGTGGTGAGCAGTTCTTC,CASSLGASGGGEQFF
NA,TRBJ1-1,few,TRBV14,TGTGCCAGCAGCCCGCCTGCGGACACTGAAGCTTTCTTT,CASSPPADTEAFF
TRBD1,TRBJ1-1,NA,TRBV6-5,TGTGCCAGCAGTTGGGGGACAGCCGCAGGGGCTGAAGCTTTCTTT,CASSWGTAAGAEAFF
NA,TRBJ1-1,NA,TRBV10-3,TGTGCCATCAGTGAACAGAAGAACACTGAAGCTTTCTTT,CAISEQKNTEAFF
NA,TRBJ1-2,NA,TRBV24-1,TGTGCCACCAGTGAAAGCTCCGGGGAGGCTCTGGATGGCTACACCTTC,CATSESSGEALDGYTF
NA,TRBJ1-2,NA,TRBV7-9,TGTGCCAGCAGCTTAGTTTCGGTTCCGGTTGGCTACACCTTC,CASSLVSVPVGYTF
NA,TRBJ1-1,once,TRBV7-2,TGTGCCAGCAGTCGCGCGCAGGGGAGTAAGTCTGAAGCTTTCTTT,CASSRAQGSKSEAFF
TRBD2,TRBJ2-7,NA,TRBV5-6,TGTGCCAGCCTCCGGGGGGTCCACGAGCAGTACTTC,CASLRGVHEQYF
TRBD2,TRBJ2-5,NA,TRBV7-2,TGTGCCAGCAGCTCCACTAGCGGGGGGGCTGGGGAGACCCAGTACTTC,CASSSTSGGAGETQYF
TRBD1,TRBJ2-7,NA,TRBV19,TGTGCCAGTAGCGGCAGGGGGCTCGGCTCCTACGAGCAGTACTTC,CASSGRGLGSYEQYF
NA,TRBJ2-7,once,TRBV5-1,TGCGCCAGCAGCCCCAGAACAGGGACCTTCTCCTACGAGCAGTACTTC,CASSPRTGTFSYEQYF
TRBD1,TRBJ1-1,NA,TRBV19,TGTGCCAGTAGTATAGCAGGGGGCACTGAAGCTTTCTTT,CASSIAGGTEAFF
NA,TRBJ2-1,few,TRBV3-1/TRBV3-2,TGTGCCAGCAGCCAACCTAATAACCCCTACAATGAGCAGTTCTTC,CASSQPNNPYNEQFF
TRBD1,TRBJ1-2,once,TRBV5-8,TGTGCCAGCAGCCCATTTGTTGGGACAGGGGTCGATGGCTACACCTTC,CASSPFVGTGVDGYTF
TRBD1,TRBJ1-5,NA,TRBV4-2,TGTGCCAGCAGCCAAGGGAGACAGGGGACGGGGCAGCCCCAGCATTTT,CASSQGRQGTGQPQHF
TRBD1,TRBJ1-6,few,TRBV18,TGTGCCAGCTCAGCGAGTGACAGGGGTGAAGGATCACCCCTCCACTTT,CASSASDRGEGSPLHF
NA,TRBJ1-5,NA,TRBV3-1/TRBV3-2,TGTGCCAGCAGCCAAGCCCTATTTGGGGGCCTTAATCAGCCCCAGCATTTT,CASSQALFGGLNQPQHF
TRBD2,TRBJ2-2,once,TRBV5-4,TGTGCCAGCAGCGCAACTAGCGGATACACCGGGGAGCTGTTTTTT,CASSATSGYTGELFF
TRBD2,TRBJ2-2,NA,TRBV28,TGTGCCAGCAGGACAACTAGCGGGGGGGCCGGGGAGCTGTTTTTT,CASRTTSGGAGELFF
NA,TRBJ1-5,NA,TRBV5-8,TGTGCCAGCAGCTTGCGACAGGTGGCGTTGAGCAATCAGCCCCAGCATTTT,CASSLRQVALSNQPQHF
NA,TRBJ1-1,NA,TRBV5-1,TGCGCCAGCAGCACCGCAGTGGGGGCCGAAACTGAAGCTTTCTTT,CASSTAVGAETEAFF
NA,TRBJ1-4,NA,TRBV2,TGTGCCAGCAGTACCGGGACATTGATTGAAAAACTGTTTTTT,CASSTGTLIEKLFF
TRBD1,TRBJ1-2,few,TRBV10-3,TGTGCCATCAGCGGGACAGGGGGTAATGGCTACACCTTC,CAISGTGGNGYTF